The rows below give T cell receptor beta chains drawn from one sample of a study of identical twins. Each CDR3 protein is one row after TCRdb ran MiXCR on the 5' RACE reads. Among fewer than 900,000 distinct CDR3 sequences, 15% to 20% were seen once, and the ten largest hold around 13%. The same sample was also studied in work on T cells expressing NK-cell markers.

Sequences were obtained from PBMCs. The receptors come from a woman between 18 and 30 years old in good health. Each CDR3 is given with its conserved first and last residue. A D gene is named only where the DNA matches it firmly. Clone size is shown for a subset of rows, as once, few, many or a class of expanded clone.

v_call: TRBV20-1; d_call: TRBD2; cdr3_length: 16; j_call: TRBJ2-2; clone_size: few; cdr3_nt: TGCAGTGCTAGACGGGCTAGCGGGCTAGACACCGGGGAGCTGTTTTTT; cdr3_aa: CSARRASGLDTGELFF
v_call: TRBV10-2; d_call: TRBD2; cdr3_length: 14; j_call: TRBJ2-2; clone_size: few; cdr3_nt: TGCGCCAGCAGTGGAGCGGGGGAGGCCGGGGAGCTGTTTTTT; cdr3_aa: CASSGAGEAGELFF
v_call: TRBV27; d_call: NA; cdr3_length: 12; j_call: TRBJ1-2; clone_size: few; cdr3_nt: TGTGCCAGCAGGTCGGACAGCTATGGCTACACCTTC; cdr3_aa: CASRSDSYGYTF
v_call: TRBV9; d_call: NA; cdr3_length: 16; j_call: TRBJ2-1; clone_size: few; cdr3_nt: TGTGCCAGCAGCGCTAGCAGCGGGACACTTTACAATGAGCAGTTCTTC; cdr3_aa: CASSASSGTLYNEQFF
v_call: TRBV29-1; d_call: NA; cdr3_length: 12; j_call: TRBJ1-3; clone_size: NA; cdr3_nt: TGCAGCGTCGGGAGCTCTGGAAACACCATATATTTT; cdr3_aa: CSVGSSGNTIYF
v_call: TRBV27; d_call: TRBD1; cdr3_length: 17; j_call: TRBJ2-6; clone_size: many; cdr3_nt: TGTGCCAGCAGGAGGGACAGGGCCTTCTCTGGGGCCAACGTCCTGACTTTC; cdr3_aa: CASRRDRAFSGANVLTF
v_call: TRBV4-2; d_call: NA; cdr3_length: 14; j_call: TRBJ2-7; clone_size: NA; cdr3_nt: TGTGCCAGCAGCCAAGATACATGGGTCTACGAGCAGTACTTC; cdr3_aa: CASSQDTWVYEQYF
v_call: TRBV3-1; d_call: NA; cdr3_length: 14; j_call: TRBJ2-5; clone_size: NA; cdr3_nt: TGTGCCAGCAGCCAAGGCCGGGTTAAAGAGACCCAGTACTTC; cdr3_aa: CASSQGRVKETQYF
v_call: TRBV12-3/TRBV12-4; d_call: NA; cdr3_length: 15; j_call: TRBJ1-2; clone_size: NA; cdr3_nt: TGTGCCAGCAGCCCGGACAGCCCCTCTAACTATGGCTACACCTTC; cdr3_aa: CASSPDSPSNYGYTF
v_call: TRBV11-1; d_call: TRBD1; cdr3_length: 21; j_call: TRBJ1-2; clone_size: few; cdr3_nt: TGTGCCAGCAGTCAATTAAGTAGGTCGACAGGGGCAAATGTAGTGGCGTATGGCTACACCTTC; cdr3_aa: CASSQLSRSTGANVVAYGYTF
v_call: TRBV11-3; d_call: TRBD1; cdr3_length: 13; j_call: TRBJ2-4; clone_size: few; cdr3_nt: TGTGCCAGCAGCGGGACAGGGGTTGACATTCAGTACTTC; cdr3_aa: CASSGTGVDIQYF
v_call: TRBV7-2; d_call: NA; cdr3_length: 15; j_call: TRBJ2-1; clone_size: few; cdr3_nt: TGTGCCAGCAGCTGGGACTTGTTGGAAGGCAATGAGCAGTTCTTC; cdr3_aa: CASSWDLLEGNEQFF
v_call: TRBV19; d_call: NA; cdr3_length: 13; j_call: TRBJ1-5; clone_size: NA; cdr3_nt: TGTGCCAGTAGTCCCAGCCCAAGTCAGCCCCAGCATTTT; cdr3_aa: CASSPSPSQPQHF
v_call: TRBV7-8; d_call: NA; cdr3_length: 17; j_call: TRBJ2-2; clone_size: few; cdr3_nt: TGTGCCAGCAGCTCTCTTTCAGCTAACGCGAACACCGGGGAGCTGTTTTTT; cdr3_aa: CASSSLSANANTGELFF
v_call: TRBV11-2; d_call: NA; cdr3_length: 15; j_call: TRBJ2-3; clone_size: NA; cdr3_nt: TGTGCCAGCAGCTTAATCCGGGAGAGGATAGATACGCAGTATTTT; cdr3_aa: CASSLIRERIDTQYF
v_call: TRBV6-1; d_call: NA; cdr3_length: 13; j_call: TRBJ1-2; clone_size: many; cdr3_nt: TGTGCCAGCAGTGAAGTGATATCTGAGGGCTACACCTTC; cdr3_aa: CASSEVISEGYTF
v_call: TRBV18; d_call: TRBD1; cdr3_length: 17; j_call: TRBJ2-2; clone_size: once; cdr3_nt: TGTGCCAGCTCACCATACTCCGGGACAGGGGACACCGGGGAGCTGTTTTTT; cdr3_aa: CASSPYSGTGDTGELFF
v_call: TRBV20-1; d_call: TRBD2; cdr3_length: 15; j_call: TRBJ2-7; clone_size: few; cdr3_nt: TGCAGTGCGGCAGCCGGGACTAGCGGGGAATACGAGCAGTACTTC; cdr3_aa: CSAAAGTSGEYEQYF
v_call: TRBV20-1; d_call: TRBD2; cdr3_length: 12; j_call: TRBJ2-1; clone_size: NA; cdr3_nt: TGCAGTGGTAGCGGGGGGTTTTATGAGCAGTTCTTC; cdr3_aa: CSGSGGFYEQFF
v_call: TRBV12-3/TRBV12-4; d_call: TRBD2; cdr3_length: 15; j_call: TRBJ2-1; clone_size: few; cdr3_nt: TGTGCCAGCAGTTTGATAGCATCGGGGGGATATGAGCAGTTCTTC; cdr3_aa: CASSLIASGGYEQFF
v_call: TRBV12-3/TRBV12-4; d_call: NA; cdr3_length: 16; j_call: TRBJ1-5; clone_size: many; cdr3_nt: TGTGCCAGCAGTTTAGTTCAGGGAGCTTACAATCAGCCCCAGCATTTT; cdr3_aa: CASSLVQGAYNQPQHF
v_call: TRBV20-1; d_call: NA; cdr3_length: 15; j_call: TRBJ1-3; clone_size: NA; cdr3_nt: TGCAGTGCTAGAGGTGCGTCAGCCTCTGGAAACACCATATATTTT; cdr3_aa: CSARGASASGNTIYF
v_call: TRBV5-1; d_call: NA; cdr3_length: 15; j_call: TRBJ2-2; clone_size: few; cdr3_nt: TGCGCCAGCAGCTTGGATACAGTCGGGACCGGGGAGCTGTTTTTT; cdr3_aa: CASSLDTVGTGELFF
v_call: TRBV20-1; d_call: NA; cdr3_length: 14; j_call: TRBJ2-3; clone_size: NA; cdr3_nt: TGCAGTGCTAGACGAATACAGAGCACAGATACGCAGTATTTT; cdr3_aa: CSARRIQSTDTQYF
v_call: TRBV18; d_call: TRBD1; cdr3_length: 16; j_call: TRBJ2-1; clone_size: NA; cdr3_nt: TGTGCCAGCTCACCCCGATCCCCGGGACAGGGGAATGAGCAGTTCTTC; cdr3_aa: CASSPRSPGQGNEQFF
v_call: TRBV6-5; d_call: NA; cdr3_length: 14; j_call: TRBJ1-5; clone_size: NA; cdr3_nt: TGTGCCAGCAGTTCAGGTGCGGGGGTCCAACCCCAGCATTTT; cdr3_aa: CASSSGAGVQPQHF
v_call: TRBV20-1; d_call: NA; cdr3_length: 16; j_call: TRBJ2-1; clone_size: NA; cdr3_nt: TGCAGTGCTAGAGCACCTTTTGCAGCCAGGGCCAATGAGCAGTTCTTC; cdr3_aa: CSARAPFAARANEQFF
v_call: TRBV29-1; d_call: NA; cdr3_length: 13; j_call: TRBJ2-7; clone_size: NA; cdr3_nt: TGCAGCGTTGAGGGTGACGCCAGCTACGAGCAGTACTTC; cdr3_aa: CSVEGDASYEQYF
v_call: TRBV12-3/TRBV12-4; d_call: NA; cdr3_length: 15; j_call: TRBJ2-7; clone_size: few; cdr3_nt: TGTGCCAGCAGTTCGGGTCTGGCCTCCTCCTACGAGCAGTACTTC; cdr3_aa: CASSSGLASSYEQYF
v_call: TRBV7-2; d_call: TRBD2; cdr3_length: 15; j_call: TRBJ2-7; clone_size: NA; cdr3_nt: TGTGCCAGCAGATTACACCTAGCGGGGGGCTACGAGCAGTACTTC; cdr3_aa: CASRLHLAGGYEQYF
v_call: TRBV7-9; d_call: NA; cdr3_length: 17; j_call: TRBJ2-3; clone_size: NA; cdr3_nt: TGTGCCAGCAGCTTAACCTGGGGGGCAGGAAACCTAGATACGCAGTATTTT; cdr3_aa: CASSLTWGAGNLDTQYF
v_call: TRBV5-1; d_call: TRBD2; cdr3_length: 14; j_call: TRBJ2-7; clone_size: NA; cdr3_nt: TGCGCCAGCACTCTTCAGGGCGGGGGCTACGAGCAGTACTTC; cdr3_aa: CASTLQGGGYEQYF
v_call: TRBV7-3; d_call: TRBD2; cdr3_length: 16; j_call: TRBJ2-7; clone_size: few; cdr3_nt: TGTGCCAGCAGCTTTTTGTCAGGACTAGCTCAATACGAGCAGTACTTC; cdr3_aa: CASSFLSGLAQYEQYF
v_call: TRBV12-3/TRBV12-4; d_call: TRBD2; cdr3_length: 16; j_call: TRBJ2-7; clone_size: few; cdr3_nt: TGTGCCAGCGCTGATGGGACTAGCGGGCTCCACCCCGAGCAGTACTTC; cdr3_aa: CASADGTSGLHPEQYF
v_call: TRBV20-1; d_call: NA; cdr3_length: 15; j_call: TRBJ2-3; clone_size: NA; cdr3_nt: TGCAGTGCTAGAGATCTAGGGGACCGCACAGATACGCAGTATTTT; cdr3_aa: CSARDLGDRTDTQYF
v_call: TRBV30; d_call: NA; cdr3_length: 12; j_call: TRBJ2-7; clone_size: NA; cdr3_nt: TGTGCCTGGAGTACTACATGGCGCGAGCAGTACTTC; cdr3_aa: CAWSTTWREQYF
v_call: TRBV6-1; d_call: NA; cdr3_length: 13; j_call: TRBJ2-7; clone_size: few; cdr3_nt: TGTGCCAGCAGTAAACAGCACTCCTACGAGCAGTACTTC; cdr3_aa: CASSKQHSYEQYF
v_call: TRBV2; d_call: TRBD2; cdr3_length: 19; j_call: TRBJ2-1; clone_size: NA; cdr3_nt: TGTGCCAGCATCCTATGGTGGCGGGGGGCAAAAAGCTCCTACAATGAGCAGTTCTTC; cdr3_aa: CASILWWRGAKSSYNEQFF
v_call: TRBV5-1; d_call: NA; cdr3_length: 15; j_call: TRBJ2-3; clone_size: NA; cdr3_nt: TGCGCCAGCAGCTTCCGGGGCCAGCGCACAGATACGCAGTATTTT; cdr3_aa: CASSFRGQRTDTQYF
v_call: TRBV20-1; d_call: TRBD1; cdr3_length: 12; j_call: TRBJ2-7; clone_size: NA; cdr3_nt: TGCAGTGCAGAGGACAGGGGGTACGAGCAGTACTTC; cdr3_aa: CSAEDRGYEQYF
v_call: TRBV12-3/TRBV12-4; d_call: TRBD2; cdr3_length: 15; j_call: TRBJ2-3; clone_size: few; cdr3_nt: TGTGCCGTACGGACTAGCGGGAGGGCCGTAGATACGCAGTATTTT; cdr3_aa: CAVRTSGRAVDTQYF
v_call: TRBV7-2; d_call: TRBD1; cdr3_length: 15; j_call: TRBJ2-5; clone_size: few; cdr3_nt: TGTGCCAGCAGCTTAAGGTTGGGACAGAGAGAGACCCAGTACTTC; cdr3_aa: CASSLRLGQRETQYF
v_call: TRBV12-3/TRBV12-4; d_call: NA; cdr3_length: 12; j_call: TRBJ2-1; clone_size: NA; cdr3_nt: TGTGCCAGCAGTTGGGACTTCAATGAGCAGTTCTTC; cdr3_aa: CASSWDFNEQFF
v_call: TRBV20-1; d_call: NA; cdr3_length: 12; j_call: TRBJ2-5; clone_size: few; cdr3_nt: TGCAGTGCTACATCAGCGTCAGAGACCCAGTACTTC; cdr3_aa: CSATSASETQYF
v_call: TRBV5-8; d_call: NA; cdr3_length: 16; j_call: TRBJ2-2; clone_size: NA; cdr3_nt: TGTGCCAGCAGCTTAAAGACGGGCTACCACACCGGGGAGCTGTTTTTT; cdr3_aa: CASSLKTGYHTGELFF
v_call: TRBV9; d_call: TRBD1; cdr3_length: 17; j_call: TRBJ1-1; clone_size: NA; cdr3_nt: TGTGCCAGCAGCGCCGACCGTGGGACAGGGCCGAACACTGAAGCTTTCTTT; cdr3_aa: CASSADRGTGPNTEAFF